This TCR beta chain was found in a study of identical twins. The V segment lost 2 bases and the J segment 4 bases; nucleotides outside the gene matches: 4. The CDR3 spans 15 residues. Germline loops: CDR1 MGHRA, CDR2 YSYEKL. TCRdb re-analysed the 5' RACE reads in MiXCR, keeping a single row per CDR3 protein. Altogether 350,000 or so distinct CDR3 sequences are present, approximately 13% being singletons, with the ten largest covering roughly 7%. This sample also appeared in a second study, on yellow fever vaccine responses in identical twins.

The source of this sequence is a woman under 30 in good health. The sample consisted of CD8+ T cells sorted from blood. The gene calls are TRBV4-1 and TRBJ2-2, with 7 bases aligning to TRBD1. CDR3 in DNA: TGCGCCAGCAGCCAATGGGACAGAACCACCGGGGAGCTGTTTTTT. Encoded protein: CASSQWDRTTGELFF.